This TCR beta chain was documented in a study of identical twins. Study observations and caveats: Alpha sequences out of frame and shared by twins had excess low generation probability. Where beta out-of-frame sequences were concerned, excess twin sharing was weaker. Among monozygotic twins, out-of-frame TCR alpha sharing exceeded what models predicted.

TCRdb reanalysed the 5' RACE reads using MiXCR and keeps one entry per CDR3 protein. There are around 1.7 million distinct CDR3 sequences in the sample; around 29% occur only once, and 0.25% to 0.3% lies in the top ten. This clonotype turned up a few times. Antigen unknown. The ends were cut back, 5 bases at V and 9 bases at J, with 17 bases in the middle. Per germline, CDR1 SGHTA and CDR2 FQGNSA. The CDR3 extends over 15 amino acids. The sequence was obtained from a newborn girl in good health. Sequenced input: cord blood. The rearrangement links TRBV7-2 to TRBJ1-6; D unclear. The CDR3 reads CASSAWTVGISPLHF. The CDR3 region has the DNA TGTGCCAGCAGCGCCTGGACGGTTGGGATTTCACCCCTCCACTTT.